Reported below is one T cell receptor beta chain. The germline V gene encodes CDR1 MNHEY and CDR2 SMNVEV (reference sequence). This CDR3 has 14 residues. V lost 3 bases and J lost 9, with 12 bases in between. This record belongs to a study of blood T cells in healthy people across ages. Through a sample-barcoded 5' primer and a J-beta primer mix, a second PCR was run for about 6 to 12 cycles. Sequencing of every sample gave 3 million or more CDR3-containing paired-end reads. Each CDR3 protein is one row after TCRdb ran MiXCR on the 5' RACE reads. The table includes 710,000 or so distinct CDR3 sequences, approximately 21% detected once.

This rearrangement joins TRBV27 to TRBJ1-6; no firm D call. This clonotype originated in a man aged 65-85 years in good health. The sequenced sample was blood. The CDR3 reads CASSFPERFSPLHF. CDR3 bases: TGTGCCAGCAGTTTCCCTGAGAGGTTTTCACCCCTCCACTTT.